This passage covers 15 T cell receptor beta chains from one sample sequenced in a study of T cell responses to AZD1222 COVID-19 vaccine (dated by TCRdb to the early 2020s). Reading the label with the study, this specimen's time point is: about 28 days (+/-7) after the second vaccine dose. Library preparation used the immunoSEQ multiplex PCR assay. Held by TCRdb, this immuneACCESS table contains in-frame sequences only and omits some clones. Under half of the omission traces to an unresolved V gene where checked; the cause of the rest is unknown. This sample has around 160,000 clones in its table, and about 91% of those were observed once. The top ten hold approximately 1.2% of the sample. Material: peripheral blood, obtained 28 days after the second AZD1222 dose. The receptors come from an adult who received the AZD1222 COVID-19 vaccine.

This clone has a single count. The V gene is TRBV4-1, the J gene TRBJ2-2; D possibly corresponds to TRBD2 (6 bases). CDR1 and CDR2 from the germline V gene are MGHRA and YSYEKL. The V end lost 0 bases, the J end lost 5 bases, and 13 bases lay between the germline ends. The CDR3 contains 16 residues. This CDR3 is CASSQEGGSPTGELFF. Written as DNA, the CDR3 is TGCGCCAGCAGCCAAGAGGGAGGCTCCCCTACCGGGGAGCTGTTTTTT.

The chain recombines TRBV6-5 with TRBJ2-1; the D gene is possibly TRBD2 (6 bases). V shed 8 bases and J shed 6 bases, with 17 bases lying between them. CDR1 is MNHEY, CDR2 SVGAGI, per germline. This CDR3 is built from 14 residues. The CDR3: CASFRRDWRNEQFF. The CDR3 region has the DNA TGTGCCAGCTTTCGCCGGGACTGGCGCAATGAGCAGTTCTTC.

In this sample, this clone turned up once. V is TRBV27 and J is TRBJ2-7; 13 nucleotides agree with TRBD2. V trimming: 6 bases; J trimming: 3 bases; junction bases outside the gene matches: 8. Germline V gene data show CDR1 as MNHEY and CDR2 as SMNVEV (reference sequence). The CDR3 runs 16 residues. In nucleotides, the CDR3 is TGTGCCAGCAGCCCAGGGACTAGCGGGAAGTACTACGAGCAGTACTTC. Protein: CASSPGTSGKYYEQYF.

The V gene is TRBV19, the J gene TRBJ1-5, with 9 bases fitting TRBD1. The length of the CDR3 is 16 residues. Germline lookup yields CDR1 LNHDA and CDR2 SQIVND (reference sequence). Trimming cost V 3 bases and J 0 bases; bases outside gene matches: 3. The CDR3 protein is CASSIGTGHSNQPQHF. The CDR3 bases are TGTGCCAGTAGTATTGGGACAGGGCATAGCAATCAGCCCCAGCATTTT. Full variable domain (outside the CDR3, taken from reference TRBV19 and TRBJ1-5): DGGITQSPKYLFRKEGQNVTLSCEQNLNHDAMYWYRQDPGQGLRLIYYSQIVNDFQKGDIAEGYSVSREKKESFPLTVTSAQKNPTAFYLCASSIGTGHSNQPQHFGDGTRLSIL.

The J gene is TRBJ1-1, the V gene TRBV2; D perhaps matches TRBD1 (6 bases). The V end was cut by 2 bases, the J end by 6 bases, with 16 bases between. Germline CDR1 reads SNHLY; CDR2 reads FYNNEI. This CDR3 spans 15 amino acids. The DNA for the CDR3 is TGTGCCAGCAGTGAATGGGGGGGGCGCGGGTCTGAAGCTTTCTTT. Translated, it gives CASSEWGGRGSEAFF.

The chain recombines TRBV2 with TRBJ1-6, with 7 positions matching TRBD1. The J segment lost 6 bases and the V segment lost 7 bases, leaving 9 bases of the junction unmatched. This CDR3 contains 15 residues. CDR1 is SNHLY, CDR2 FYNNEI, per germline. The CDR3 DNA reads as TGTGCCAGCAAGACCGACAGGGCGGCTAATTCACCCCTCCACTTT. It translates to CASKTDRAANSPLHF.

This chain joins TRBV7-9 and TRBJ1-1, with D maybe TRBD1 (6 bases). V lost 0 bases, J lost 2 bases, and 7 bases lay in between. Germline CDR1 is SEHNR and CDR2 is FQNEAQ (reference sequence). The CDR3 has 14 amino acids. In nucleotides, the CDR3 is TGTGCCAGCAGCTTAGCGGGACACAACACTGAAGCTTTCTTT. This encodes CASSLAGHNTEAFF.

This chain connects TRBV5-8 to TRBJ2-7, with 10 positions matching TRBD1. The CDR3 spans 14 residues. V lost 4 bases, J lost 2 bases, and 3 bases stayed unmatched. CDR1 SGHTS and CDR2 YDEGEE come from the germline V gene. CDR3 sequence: CASSATGGAYEQYF. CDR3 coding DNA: TGTGCCAGCAGCGCGACAGGGGGCGCCTACGAGCAGTACTTC.

The CDR3 is CAWLGGILSGANVLTF. CDR3 nucleotide sequence: TGTGCCTGGCTCGGGGGGATCCTCTCTGGGGCCAACGTCCTGACTTTC. V is TRBV30 and J is TRBJ2-6; 7 bases map to TRBD2. The CDR3 loop spans 16 amino acids. CDR1 is GTSNPN, CDR2 SVGIG, per germline (reference sequence). V trimming: 5 bases; J trimming: 0 bases; junction bases outside the gene matches: 7.

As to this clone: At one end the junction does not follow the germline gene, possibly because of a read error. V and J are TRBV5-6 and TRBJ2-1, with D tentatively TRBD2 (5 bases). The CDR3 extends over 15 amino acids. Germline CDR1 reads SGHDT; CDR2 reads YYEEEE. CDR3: CASSARPSSHNEQFF. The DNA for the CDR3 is TGTGCCAGCAGCGCGCGGCCTAGCTCCCACAATGAGCAGTTCTTC.

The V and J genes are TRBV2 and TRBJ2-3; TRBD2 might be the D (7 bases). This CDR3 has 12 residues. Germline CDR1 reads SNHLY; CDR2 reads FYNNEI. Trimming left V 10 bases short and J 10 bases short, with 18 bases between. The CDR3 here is CAIRLGGEAQYF. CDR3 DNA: TGTGCCATACGTTTAGGGGGGGAGGCGCAGTATTTT.

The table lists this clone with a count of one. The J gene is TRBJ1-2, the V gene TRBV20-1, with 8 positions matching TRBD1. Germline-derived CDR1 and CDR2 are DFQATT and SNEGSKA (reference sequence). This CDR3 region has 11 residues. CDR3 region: CTLRTGRGYTF. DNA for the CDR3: TGCACTCTAAGGACAGGGCGAGGCTACACCTTC.

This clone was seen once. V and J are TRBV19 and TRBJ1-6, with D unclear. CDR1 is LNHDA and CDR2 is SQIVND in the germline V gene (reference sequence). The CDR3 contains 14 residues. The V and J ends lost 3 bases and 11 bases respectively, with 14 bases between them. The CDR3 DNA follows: TGTGCCAGTAGTATGACATTGGACCCAGCACCCCTCCACTTT. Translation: CASSMTLDPAPLHF.

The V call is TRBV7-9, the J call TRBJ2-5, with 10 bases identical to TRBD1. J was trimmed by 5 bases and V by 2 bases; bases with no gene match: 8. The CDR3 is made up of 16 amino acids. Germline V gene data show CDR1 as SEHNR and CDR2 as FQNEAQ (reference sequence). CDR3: CASSLNPGQGTETQYF. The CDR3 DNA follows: TGTGCCAGCAGCTTAAATCCGGGACAGGGGACGGAGACCCAGTACTTC.

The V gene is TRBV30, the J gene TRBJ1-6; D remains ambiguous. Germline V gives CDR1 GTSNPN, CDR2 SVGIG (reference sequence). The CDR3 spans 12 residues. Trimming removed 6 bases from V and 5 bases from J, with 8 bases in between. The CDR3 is CACYGDNSPLHF. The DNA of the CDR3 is TGTGCCTGTTATGGTGATAATTCACCCCTCCACTTT.